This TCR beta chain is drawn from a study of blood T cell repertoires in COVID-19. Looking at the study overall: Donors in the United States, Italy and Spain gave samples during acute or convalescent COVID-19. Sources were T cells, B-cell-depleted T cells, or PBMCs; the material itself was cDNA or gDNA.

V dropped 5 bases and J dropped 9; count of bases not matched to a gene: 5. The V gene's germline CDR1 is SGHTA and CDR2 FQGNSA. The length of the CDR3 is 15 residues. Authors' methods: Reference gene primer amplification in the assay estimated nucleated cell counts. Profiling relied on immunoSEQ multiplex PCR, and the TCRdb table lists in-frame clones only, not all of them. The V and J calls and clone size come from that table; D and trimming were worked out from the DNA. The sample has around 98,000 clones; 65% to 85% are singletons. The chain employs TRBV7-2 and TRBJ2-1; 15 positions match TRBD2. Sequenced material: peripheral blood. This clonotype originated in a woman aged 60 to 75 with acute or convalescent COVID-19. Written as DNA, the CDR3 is TGTGCCAGCAGCAGGACTAGCGGGGGGGCCGCTGAGCAGTTCTTC. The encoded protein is CASSRTSGGAAEQFF.